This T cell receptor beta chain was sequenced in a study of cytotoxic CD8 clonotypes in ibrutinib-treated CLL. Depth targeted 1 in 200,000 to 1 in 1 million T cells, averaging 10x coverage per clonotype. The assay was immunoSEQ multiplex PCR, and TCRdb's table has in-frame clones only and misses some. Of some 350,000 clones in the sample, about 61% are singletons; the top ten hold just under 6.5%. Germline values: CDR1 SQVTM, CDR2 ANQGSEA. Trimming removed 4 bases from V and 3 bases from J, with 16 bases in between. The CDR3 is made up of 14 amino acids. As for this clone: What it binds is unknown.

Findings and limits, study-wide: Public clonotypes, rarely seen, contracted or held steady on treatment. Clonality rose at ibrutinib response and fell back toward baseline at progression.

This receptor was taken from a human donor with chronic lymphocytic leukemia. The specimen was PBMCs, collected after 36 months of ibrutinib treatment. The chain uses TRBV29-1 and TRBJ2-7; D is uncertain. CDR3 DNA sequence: TGCAGCGTTGTTGGCTCGGGTGACTTCTACGAGCAGTACTTC. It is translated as CSVVGSGDFYEQYF.